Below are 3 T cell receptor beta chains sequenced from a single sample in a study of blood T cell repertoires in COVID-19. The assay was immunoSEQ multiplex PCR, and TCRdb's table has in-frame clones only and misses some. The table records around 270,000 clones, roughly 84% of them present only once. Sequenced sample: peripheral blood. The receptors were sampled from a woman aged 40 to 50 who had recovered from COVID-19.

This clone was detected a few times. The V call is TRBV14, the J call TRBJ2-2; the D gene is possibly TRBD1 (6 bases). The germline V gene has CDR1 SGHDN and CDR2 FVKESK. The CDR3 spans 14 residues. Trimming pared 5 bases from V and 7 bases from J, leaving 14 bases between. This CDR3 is CASSTNRVGGELFF. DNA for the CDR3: TGTGCCAGCAGCACGAACAGGGTTGGCGGGGAGCTGTTTTTT.

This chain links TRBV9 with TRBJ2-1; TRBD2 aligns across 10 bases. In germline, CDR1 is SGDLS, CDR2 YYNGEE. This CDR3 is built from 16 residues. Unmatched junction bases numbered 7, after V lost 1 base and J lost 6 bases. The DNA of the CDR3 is TGTGCCAGCAGCGTATGGGCAAGCGGGGGGGTCAATGAGCAGTTCTTC. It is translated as CASSVWASGGVNEQFF.

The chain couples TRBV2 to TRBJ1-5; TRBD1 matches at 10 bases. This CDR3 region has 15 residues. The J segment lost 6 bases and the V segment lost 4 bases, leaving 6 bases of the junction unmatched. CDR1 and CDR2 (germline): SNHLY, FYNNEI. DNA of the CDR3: TGTGCCAGCAGTGGACAGGGGGCGCGGGTTCAGCCCCAGCATTTT. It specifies CASSGQGARVQPQHF.